A selection of T cell receptor beta chains follows, all from one sample in a study of blood T cell repertoires in COVID-19. Sequencing used immunoSEQ multiplex PCR; TCRdb keeps in-frame clones, though not all of them. The sample records 100,000 or so clones, approximately 92% being singletons. Sequencing input: peripheral blood. These receptor sequences come from a woman aged 55-70 years with active COVID-19. Each CDR3 is given with its conserved first and last residue. The D gene is left open where the match is weak. Size tells how often a clone was seen (once, few, many) or the class of an expanded clone, and some rows leave it out.

v_gene: TRBV2; abundance: -; d_gene: -; j_gene: TRBJ1-4; len: 14; CDR3aa: CASSAQGMHEKLFF; CDR3nt: TGTGCCAGCAGCGCACAGGGAATGCATGAAAAACTGTTTTTT
v_gene: TRBV3-1/TRBV3-2; abundance: -; d_gene: -; j_gene: TRBJ2-7; len: 15; CDR3aa: CASSPGLIGSYEQYF; CDR3nt: TGTGCCAGCTCCCCCGGACTGATCGGCTCCTACGAGCAGTACTTC
v_gene: TRBV24-1; abundance: -; d_gene: TRBD2; j_gene: TRBJ2-2; len: 23; CDR3aa: CATGAGTWIRGLAGDSNTGELFF; CDR3nt: TGTGCCACCGGGGCCGGGACATGGATCCGTGGACTAGCGGGGGACTCGAACACCGGGGAGCTGTTTTTT
v_gene: TRBV5-4; abundance: -; d_gene: -; j_gene: TRBJ1-1; len: 14; CDR3aa: CASSPSTANTEAFF; CDR3nt: TGTGCCAGCAGCCCCTCGACAGCGAACACTGAAGCTTTCTTT
v_gene: TRBV5-1; abundance: -; d_gene: TRBD2; j_gene: TRBJ2-1; len: 14; CDR3aa: CASSRTSGGDEQFF; CDR3nt: TGCGCCAGCAGCCGGACTAGCGGTGGGGATGAGCAGTTCTTC
v_gene: TRBV27; abundance: -; d_gene: -; j_gene: TRBJ1-4; len: 15; CDR3aa: CASSTIGEADEKLFF; CDR3nt: TGTGCCAGCAGTACCATTGGGGAGGCTGATGAAAAACTGTTTTTT
v_gene: TRBV6-5; abundance: -; d_gene: -; j_gene: TRBJ1-1; len: 13; CDR3aa: CASRQEVQPEAFF; CDR3nt: TGTGCCAGCAGGCAAGAGGTGCAGCCTGAAGCTTTCTTT
v_gene: TRBV9; abundance: -; d_gene: -; j_gene: TRBJ2-1; len: 11; CDR3aa: CASSLGNEQFF; CDR3nt: TGTGCCAGCAGCCTCGGGAATGAGCAGTTCTTC
v_gene: TRBV14; abundance: -; d_gene: -; j_gene: TRBJ1-1; len: 13; CDR3aa: CASSQDVPPEAFF; CDR3nt: TGTGCCAGCAGCCAAGACGTCCCCCCGGAAGCTTTCTTT
v_gene: TRBV19; abundance: once; d_gene: TRBD2; j_gene: TRBJ2-1; len: 15; CDR3aa: CASSIRDYNYNEQFF; CDR3nt: TGTGCCAGTAGTATCCGGGACTACAACTACAATGAGCAGTTCTTC
v_gene: TRBV5-6; abundance: -; d_gene: TRBD1; j_gene: TRBJ2-7; len: 14; CDR3aa: CASSAGQDGNEQYF; CDR3nt: TGTGCCAGCAGCGCCGGACAGGATGGGAACGAGCAGTACTTC
v_gene: TRBV11-3; abundance: -; d_gene: TRBD1; j_gene: TRBJ2-3; len: 14; CDR3aa: CASSPDRVTDTQYF; CDR3nt: TGTGCCAGCAGCCCGGACAGGGTCACAGATACGCAGTATTTT
v_gene: TRBV10-1; abundance: -; d_gene: TRBD2; j_gene: TRBJ2-3; len: 14; CDR3aa: CASSGGGSTDTQYF; CDR3nt: TGCGCCAGCAGTGGCGGGGGGAGCACAGATACGCAGTATTTT
v_gene: TRBV3-1/TRBV3-2; abundance: -; d_gene: TRBD2; j_gene: TRBJ2-7; len: 16; CDR3aa: CASSPSGVPPSYEQYF; CDR3nt: TGTGCCAGCAGCCCTAGCGGGGTTCCTCCCTCCTACGAGCAGTACTTC
v_gene: TRBV24-1; abundance: -; d_gene: -; j_gene: TRBJ2-2; len: 14; CDR3aa: CATSAASLTGELFF; CDR3nt: TGTGCCACCAGTGCGGCTAGCCTTACCGGGGAGCTGTTTTTT
v_gene: TRBV28; abundance: -; d_gene: -; j_gene: TRBJ1-2; len: 14; CDR3aa: CASSFAGVPNGYTF; CDR3nt: TGTGCCAGCAGTTTTGCGGGGGTCCCGAATGGCTACACCTTC